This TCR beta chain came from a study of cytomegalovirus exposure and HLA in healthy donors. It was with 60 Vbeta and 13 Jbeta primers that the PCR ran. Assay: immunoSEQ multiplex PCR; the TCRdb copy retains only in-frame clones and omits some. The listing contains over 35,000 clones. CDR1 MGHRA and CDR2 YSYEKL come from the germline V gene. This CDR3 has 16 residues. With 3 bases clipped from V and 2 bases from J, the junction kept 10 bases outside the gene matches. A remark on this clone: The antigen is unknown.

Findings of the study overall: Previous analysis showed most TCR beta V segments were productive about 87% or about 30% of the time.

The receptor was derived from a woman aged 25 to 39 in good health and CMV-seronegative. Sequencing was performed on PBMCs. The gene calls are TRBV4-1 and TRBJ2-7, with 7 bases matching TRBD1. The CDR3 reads CASSQGRDSRAYEQYF. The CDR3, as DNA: TGCGCCAGCAGCCAGGGCCGGGACAGCCGGGCCTACGAGCAGTACTTC.